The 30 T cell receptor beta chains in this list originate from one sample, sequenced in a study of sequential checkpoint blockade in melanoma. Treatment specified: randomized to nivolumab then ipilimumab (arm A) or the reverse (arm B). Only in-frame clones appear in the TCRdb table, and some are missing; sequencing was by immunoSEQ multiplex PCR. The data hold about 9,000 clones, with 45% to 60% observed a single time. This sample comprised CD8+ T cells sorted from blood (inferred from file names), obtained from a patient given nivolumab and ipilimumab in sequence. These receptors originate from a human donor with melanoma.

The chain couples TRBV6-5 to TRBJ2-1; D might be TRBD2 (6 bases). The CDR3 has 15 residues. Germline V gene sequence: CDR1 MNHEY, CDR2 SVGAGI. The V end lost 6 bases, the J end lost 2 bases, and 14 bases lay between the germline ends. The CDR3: CASSAAAGPYNEQFF. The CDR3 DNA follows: TGTGCCAGCAGCGCCGCGGCGGGACCCTACAATGAGCAGTTCTTC.

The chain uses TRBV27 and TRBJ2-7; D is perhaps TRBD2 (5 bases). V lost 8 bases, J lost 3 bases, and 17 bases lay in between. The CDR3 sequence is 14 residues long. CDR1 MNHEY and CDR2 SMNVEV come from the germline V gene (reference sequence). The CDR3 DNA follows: TGTGCCAGCCACCACAGCGGCCTAATCTACGAGCAGTACTTC. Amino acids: CASHHSGLIYEQYF.

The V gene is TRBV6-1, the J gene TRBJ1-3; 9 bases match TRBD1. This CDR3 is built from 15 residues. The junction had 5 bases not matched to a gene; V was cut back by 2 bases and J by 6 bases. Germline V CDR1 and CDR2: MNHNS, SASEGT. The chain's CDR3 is CASSENGQGLNTIYF. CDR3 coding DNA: TGTGCCAGCAGTGAAAACGGACAGGGGTTAAACACCATATATTTT.

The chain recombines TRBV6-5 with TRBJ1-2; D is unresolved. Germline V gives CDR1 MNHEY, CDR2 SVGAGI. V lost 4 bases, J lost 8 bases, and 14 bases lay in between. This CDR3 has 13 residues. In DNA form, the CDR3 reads TGTGCCAGCAGTTTAACAGCAGGTAGAGGCTACACCTTC. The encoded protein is CASSLTAGRGYTF.

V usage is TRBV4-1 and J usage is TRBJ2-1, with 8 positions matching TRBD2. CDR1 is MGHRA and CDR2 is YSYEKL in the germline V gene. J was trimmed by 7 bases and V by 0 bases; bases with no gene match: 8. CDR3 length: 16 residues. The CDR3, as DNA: TGCGCCAGCAGCCAAGATAGAGGGCTAGCGGGTAATGAGCAGTTCTTC. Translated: CASSQDRGLAGNEQFF.

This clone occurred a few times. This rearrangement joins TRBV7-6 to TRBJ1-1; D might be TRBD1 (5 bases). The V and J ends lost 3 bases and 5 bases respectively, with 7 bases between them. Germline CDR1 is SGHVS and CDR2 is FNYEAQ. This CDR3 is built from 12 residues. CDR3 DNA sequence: TGTGCCAGCAGCTTCCCAGGGACTGAAGCTTTCTTT. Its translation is CASSFPGTEAFF.

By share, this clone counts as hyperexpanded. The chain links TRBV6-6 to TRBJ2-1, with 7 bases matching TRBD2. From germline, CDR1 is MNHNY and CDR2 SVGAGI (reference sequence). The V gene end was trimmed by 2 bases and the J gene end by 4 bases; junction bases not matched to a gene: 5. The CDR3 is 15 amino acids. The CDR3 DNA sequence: TGTGCCAGCAGTTACAATAGCGGGTCTTACAATGAGCAGTTCTTC. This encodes CASSYNSGSYNEQFF.

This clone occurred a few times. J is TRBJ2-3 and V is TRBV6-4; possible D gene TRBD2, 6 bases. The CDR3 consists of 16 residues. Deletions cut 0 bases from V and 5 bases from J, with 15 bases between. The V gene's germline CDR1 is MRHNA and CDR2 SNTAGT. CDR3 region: CASSDSTTRDVDTQYF. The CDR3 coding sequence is TGTGCCAGCAGTGACTCGACGACTAGAGATGTAGATACGCAGTATTTT.

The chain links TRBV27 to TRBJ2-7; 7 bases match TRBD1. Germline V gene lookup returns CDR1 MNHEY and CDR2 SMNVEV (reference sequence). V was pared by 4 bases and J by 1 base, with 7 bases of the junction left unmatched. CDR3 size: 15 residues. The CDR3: CASSSYSQGSYEQYF. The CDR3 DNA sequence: TGTGCCAGCAGTTCCTACTCACAGGGGTCCTACGAGCAGTACTTC.

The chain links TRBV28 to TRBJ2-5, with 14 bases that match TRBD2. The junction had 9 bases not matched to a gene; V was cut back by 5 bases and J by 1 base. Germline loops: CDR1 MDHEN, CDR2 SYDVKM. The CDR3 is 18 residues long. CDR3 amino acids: CASSMTSGRALRQETQYF. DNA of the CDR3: TGTGCCAGCAGTATGACTAGCGGGAGGGCCCTCCGCCAAGAGACCCAGTACTTC.

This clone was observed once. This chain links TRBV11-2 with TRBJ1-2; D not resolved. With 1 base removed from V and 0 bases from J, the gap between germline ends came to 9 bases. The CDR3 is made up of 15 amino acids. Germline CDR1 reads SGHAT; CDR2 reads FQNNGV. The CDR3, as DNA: TGTGCCAGCAGCTTAGTCGCAGGATCTAACTATGGCTACACCTTC. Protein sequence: CASSLVAGSNYGYTF.

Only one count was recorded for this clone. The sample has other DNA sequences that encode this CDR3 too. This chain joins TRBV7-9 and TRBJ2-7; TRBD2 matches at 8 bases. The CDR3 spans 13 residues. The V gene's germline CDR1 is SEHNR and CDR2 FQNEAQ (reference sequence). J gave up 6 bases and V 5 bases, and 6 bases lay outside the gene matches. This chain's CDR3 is CASSPRGDGEQYF. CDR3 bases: TGTGCCAGCAGCCCGCGGGGGGACGGCGAGCAGTACTTC.

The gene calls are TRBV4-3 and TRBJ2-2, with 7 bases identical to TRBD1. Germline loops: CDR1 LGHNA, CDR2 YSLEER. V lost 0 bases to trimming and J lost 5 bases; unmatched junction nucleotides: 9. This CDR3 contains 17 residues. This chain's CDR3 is CASSQEAGGQQTGELFF. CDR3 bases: TGCGCCAGCAGCCAAGAGGCAGGGGGACAACAAACCGGGGAGCTGTTTTTT.

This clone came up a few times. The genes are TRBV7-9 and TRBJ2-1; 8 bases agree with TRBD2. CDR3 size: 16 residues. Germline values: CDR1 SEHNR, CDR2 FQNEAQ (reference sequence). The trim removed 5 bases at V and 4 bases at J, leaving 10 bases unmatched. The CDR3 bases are TGTGCCAGCAGCCCTCCGGGACTAGGGTTATACAATGAGCAGTTCTTC. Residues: CASSPPGLGLYNEQFF.

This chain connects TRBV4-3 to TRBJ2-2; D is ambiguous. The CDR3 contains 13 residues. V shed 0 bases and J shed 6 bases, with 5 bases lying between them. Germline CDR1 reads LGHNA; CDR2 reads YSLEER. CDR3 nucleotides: TGCGCCAGCAGCCAAGAGGGCCCCGGGGAGCTGTTTTTT. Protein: CASSQEGPGELFF.

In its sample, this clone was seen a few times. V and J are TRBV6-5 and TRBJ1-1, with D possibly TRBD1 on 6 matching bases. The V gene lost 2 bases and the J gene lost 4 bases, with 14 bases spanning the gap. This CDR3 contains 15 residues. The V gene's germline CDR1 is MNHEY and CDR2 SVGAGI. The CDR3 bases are TGTGCCAGCAGTTACCACAGGGTCCGTGGCACTGAAGCTTTCTTT. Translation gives CASSYHRVRGTEAFF.

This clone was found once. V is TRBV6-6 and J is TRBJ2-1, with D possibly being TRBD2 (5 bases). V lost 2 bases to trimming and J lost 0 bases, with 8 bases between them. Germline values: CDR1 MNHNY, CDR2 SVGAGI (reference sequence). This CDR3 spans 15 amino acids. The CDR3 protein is CASSYGGSSYNEQFF. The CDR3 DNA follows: TGTGCCAGCAGTTACGGTGGGAGCTCCTACAATGAGCAGTTCTTC.

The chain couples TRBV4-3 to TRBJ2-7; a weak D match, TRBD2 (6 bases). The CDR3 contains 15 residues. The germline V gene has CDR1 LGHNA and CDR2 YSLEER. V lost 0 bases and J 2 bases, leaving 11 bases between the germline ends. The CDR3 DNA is TGCGCCAGCAGCCAAGATTCGGGGAGGACCTACGAGCAGTACTTC. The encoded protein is CASSQDSGRTYEQYF.

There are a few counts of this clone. The CDR3 region is CASSGVTGEQYF. The CDR3 DNA follows: TGTGCCAGCAGCGGCGTAACGGGCGAGCAGTACTTC. The chain is built from TRBV7-3 and TRBJ2-7; D remains unclear. CDR1 and CDR2 from the germline V gene are SGHTA and FQGTGA. The V and J ends lost 5 bases and 6 bases respectively, with 11 bases between them. The CDR3 spans 12 residues. The entire variable domain, with the rest obtained from reference TRBV7-3 and TRBJ2-7, is as follows: GAGVSQTPSNKVTEKGKYVELRCDPISGHTALYWYRQSLGQGPEFLIYFQGTGAADDSGLPNDRFFAVRPEGSVSTLKIQRTERGDSAVYLCASSGVTGEQYFGPGTRLTVT.

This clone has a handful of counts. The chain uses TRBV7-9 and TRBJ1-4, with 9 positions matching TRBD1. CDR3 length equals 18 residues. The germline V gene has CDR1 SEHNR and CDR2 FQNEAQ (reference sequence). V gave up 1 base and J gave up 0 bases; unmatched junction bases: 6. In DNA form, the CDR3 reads TGTGCCAGCAGCTTAGAAGGGACAGGGCGATCAACTAATGAAAAACTGTTTTTT. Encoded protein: CASSLEGTGRSTNEKLFF.

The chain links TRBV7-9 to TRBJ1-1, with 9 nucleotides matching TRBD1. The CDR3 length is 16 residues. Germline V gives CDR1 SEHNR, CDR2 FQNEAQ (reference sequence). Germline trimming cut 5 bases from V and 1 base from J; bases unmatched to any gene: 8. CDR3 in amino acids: CASSLPGTGSNTEAFF. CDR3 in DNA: TGTGCCAGCAGCCTACCCGGGACAGGGTCGAACACTGAAGCTTTCTTT.

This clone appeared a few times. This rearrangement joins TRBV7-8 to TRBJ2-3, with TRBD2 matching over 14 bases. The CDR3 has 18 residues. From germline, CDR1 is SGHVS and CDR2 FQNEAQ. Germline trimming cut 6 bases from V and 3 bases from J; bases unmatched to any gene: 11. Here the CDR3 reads CASRPGLAGAEYTDTQYF. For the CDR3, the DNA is TGTGCCAGCAGGCCGGGACTAGCGGGGGCCGAATATACAGATACGCAGTATTTT. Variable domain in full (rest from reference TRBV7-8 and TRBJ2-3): GAGVSQSPRYKVAKRGQDVALRCDPISGHVSLFWYQQALGQGPEFLTYFQNEAQLDKSGLPSDRFFAERPEGSVSTLKIQRTQQEDSAVYLCASRPGLAGAEYTDTQYFGPGTRLTVL.

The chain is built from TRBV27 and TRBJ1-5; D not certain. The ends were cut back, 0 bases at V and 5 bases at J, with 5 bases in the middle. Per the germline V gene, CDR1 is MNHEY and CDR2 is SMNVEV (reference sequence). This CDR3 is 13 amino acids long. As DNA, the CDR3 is TGTGCCAGCAGTTTATCCGGGGATCAGCCCCAGCATTTT. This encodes CASSLSGDQPQHF.

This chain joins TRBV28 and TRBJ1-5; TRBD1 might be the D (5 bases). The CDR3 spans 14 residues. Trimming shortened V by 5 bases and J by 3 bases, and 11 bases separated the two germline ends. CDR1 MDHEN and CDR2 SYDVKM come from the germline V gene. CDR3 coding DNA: TGTGCCAGCAGTACAGGACACCTCAATCAGCCCCAGCATTTT. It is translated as CASSTGHLNQPQHF.

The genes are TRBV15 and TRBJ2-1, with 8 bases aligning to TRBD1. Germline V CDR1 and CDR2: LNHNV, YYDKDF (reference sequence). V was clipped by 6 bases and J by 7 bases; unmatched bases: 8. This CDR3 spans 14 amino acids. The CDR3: CATRQRTGLNEQFF. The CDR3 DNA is TGTGCCACCAGACAAAGGACAGGGTTGAATGAGCAGTTCTTC.

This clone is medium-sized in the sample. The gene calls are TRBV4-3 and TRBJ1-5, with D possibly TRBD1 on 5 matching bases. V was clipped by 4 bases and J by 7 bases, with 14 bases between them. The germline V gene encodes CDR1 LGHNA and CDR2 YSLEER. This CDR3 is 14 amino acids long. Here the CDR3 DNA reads TGCGCCAGCAGCCCCGAAGGGGAGGTGCAGCCCCAGCATTTT. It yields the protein CASSPEGEVQPQHF.

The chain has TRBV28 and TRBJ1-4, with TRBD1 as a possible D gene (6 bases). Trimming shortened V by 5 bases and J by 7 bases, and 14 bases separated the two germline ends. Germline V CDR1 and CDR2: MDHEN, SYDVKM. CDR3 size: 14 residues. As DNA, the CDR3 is TGTGCCAGCAGTCAACAGGGAATGAGTGAAAAACTGTTTTTT. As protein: CASSQQGMSEKLFF.

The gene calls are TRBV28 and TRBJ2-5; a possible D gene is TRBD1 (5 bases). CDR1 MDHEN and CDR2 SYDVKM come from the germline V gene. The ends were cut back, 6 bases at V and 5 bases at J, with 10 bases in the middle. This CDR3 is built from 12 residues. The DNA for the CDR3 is TGTGCCAGCAGGGGGCTTGGGGAGACCCAGTACTTC. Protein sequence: CASRGLGETQYF.

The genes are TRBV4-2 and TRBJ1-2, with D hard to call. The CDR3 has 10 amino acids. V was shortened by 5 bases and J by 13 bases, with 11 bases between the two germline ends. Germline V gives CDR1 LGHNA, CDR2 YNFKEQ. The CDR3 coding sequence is TGTGCCAGCAGCTTAGGAGGTCCCACCTTC. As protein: CASSLGGPTF.

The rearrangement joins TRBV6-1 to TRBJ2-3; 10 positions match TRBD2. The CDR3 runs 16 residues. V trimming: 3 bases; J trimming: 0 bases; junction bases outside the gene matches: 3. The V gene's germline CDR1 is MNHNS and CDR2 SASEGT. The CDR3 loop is CASSDASGGSTDTQYF. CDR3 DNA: TGTGCCAGCAGTGATGCTAGCGGGGGTAGCACAGATACGCAGTATTTT.